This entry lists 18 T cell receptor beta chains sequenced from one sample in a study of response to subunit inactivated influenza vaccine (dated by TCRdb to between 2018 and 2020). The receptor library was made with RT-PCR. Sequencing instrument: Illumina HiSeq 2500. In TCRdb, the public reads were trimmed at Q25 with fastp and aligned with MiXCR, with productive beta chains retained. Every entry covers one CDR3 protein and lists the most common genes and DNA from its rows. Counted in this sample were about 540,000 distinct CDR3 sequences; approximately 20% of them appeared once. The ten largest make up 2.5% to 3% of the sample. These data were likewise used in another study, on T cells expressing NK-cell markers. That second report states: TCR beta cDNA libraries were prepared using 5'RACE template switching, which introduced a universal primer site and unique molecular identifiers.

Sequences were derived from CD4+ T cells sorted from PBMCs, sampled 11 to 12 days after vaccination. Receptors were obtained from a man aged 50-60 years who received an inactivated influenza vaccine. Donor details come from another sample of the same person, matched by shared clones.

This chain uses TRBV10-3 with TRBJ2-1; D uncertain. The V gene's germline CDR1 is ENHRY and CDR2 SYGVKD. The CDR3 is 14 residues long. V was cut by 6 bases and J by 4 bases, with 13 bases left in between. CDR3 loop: CAIRLEERYNEQFF. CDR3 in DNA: TGTGCCATCAGATTAGAAGAACGGTACAATGAGCAGTTCTTC.

The chain's CDR3 is CASRRKTGFYEQYF. In DNA form, the CDR3 reads TGTGCCAGCAGACGAAAGACAGGGTTCTACGAGCAGTACTTC. The chain has TRBV6-2 or TRBV6-3 and TRBJ2-7; 7 bases map to TRBD1. Germline CDR1 reads MNHEY; CDR2 reads SVGEGT. V gave up 6 bases and J gave up 3 bases; unmatched junction bases: 8. The CDR3 runs 14 residues.

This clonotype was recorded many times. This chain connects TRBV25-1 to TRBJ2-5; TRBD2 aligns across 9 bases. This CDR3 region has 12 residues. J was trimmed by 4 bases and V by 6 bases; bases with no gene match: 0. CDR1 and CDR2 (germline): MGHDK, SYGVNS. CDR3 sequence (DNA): TGTGCCAGCAGGCGGGGGGGAGAGACCCAGTACTTC. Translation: CASRRGGETQYF.

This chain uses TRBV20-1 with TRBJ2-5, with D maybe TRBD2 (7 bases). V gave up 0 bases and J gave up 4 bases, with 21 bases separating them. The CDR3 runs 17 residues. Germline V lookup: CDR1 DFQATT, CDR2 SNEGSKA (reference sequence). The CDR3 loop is CSARDPRGEGSPETQYF. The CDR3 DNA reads TGCAGTGCTAGAGATCCAAGGGGGGAGGGATCCCCAGAGACCCAGTACTTC.

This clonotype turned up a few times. CDR3 residues: CASSRDGLFSNQPQHF. CDR3 in DNA: TGCGCCAGCAGCCGGGACGGACTTTTTAGCAATCAGCCCCAGCATTTT. The chain couples TRBV5-1 to TRBJ1-5, with TRBD1 as a possible D gene (5 bases). Germline-derived CDR1 and CDR2 are SGHRS and YFSETQ. The CDR3 has 16 residues. V was pared by 4 bases and J by 0 bases, with 14 bases between. Combining the CDR3 with reference TRBV5-1 and TRBJ1-5 gives the whole variable domain KAGVTQTPRYLIKTRGQQVTLSCSPISGHRSVSWYQQTPGQGLQFLFEYFSETQRNKGNFPGRFSGRQFSNSRSEMNVSTLELGDSALYLCASSRDGLFSNQPQHFGDGTRLSIL.

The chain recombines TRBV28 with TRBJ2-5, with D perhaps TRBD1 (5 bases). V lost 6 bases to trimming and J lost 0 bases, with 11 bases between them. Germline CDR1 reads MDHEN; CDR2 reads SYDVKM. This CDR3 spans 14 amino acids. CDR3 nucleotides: TGTGCCAGCAGCCGCAGGGTAGACCAAGAGACCCAGTACTTC. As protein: CASSRRVDQETQYF.

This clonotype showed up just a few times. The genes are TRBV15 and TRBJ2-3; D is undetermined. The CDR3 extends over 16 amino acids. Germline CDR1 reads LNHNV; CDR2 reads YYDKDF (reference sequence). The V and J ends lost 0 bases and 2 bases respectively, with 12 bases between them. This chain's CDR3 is CATSREIRRTTDTQYF. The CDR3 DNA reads TGTGCCACCAGCAGAGAAATACGACGGACCACAGATACGCAGTATTTT. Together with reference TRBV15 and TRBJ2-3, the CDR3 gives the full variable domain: DAMVIQNPRYQVTQFGKPVTLSCSQTLNHNVMYWYQQKSSQAPKLLFHYYDKDFNNEADTPDNFQSRRPNTSFCFLDIRSPGLGDTAMYLCATSREIRRTTDTQYFGPGTRLTVL.

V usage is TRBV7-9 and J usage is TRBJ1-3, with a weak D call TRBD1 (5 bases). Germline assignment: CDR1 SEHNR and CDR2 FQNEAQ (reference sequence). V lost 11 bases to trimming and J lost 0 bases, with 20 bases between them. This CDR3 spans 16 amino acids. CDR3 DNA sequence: TGTGCCCTGGACAAGGACCCTTCTAGCTCTGGAAACACCATATATTTT. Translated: CALDKDPSSSGNTIYF.

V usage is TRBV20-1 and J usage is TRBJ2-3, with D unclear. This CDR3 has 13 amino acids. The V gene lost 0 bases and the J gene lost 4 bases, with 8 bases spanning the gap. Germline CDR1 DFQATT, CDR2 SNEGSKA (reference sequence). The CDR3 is CSARDRVSDTQYF. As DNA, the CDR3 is TGCAGTGCTAGAGACCGAGTGTCAGATACGCAGTATTTT.

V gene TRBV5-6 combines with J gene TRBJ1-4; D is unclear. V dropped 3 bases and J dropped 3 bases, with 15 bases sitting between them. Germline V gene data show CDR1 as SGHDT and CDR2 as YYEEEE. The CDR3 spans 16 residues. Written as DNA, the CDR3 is TGTGCCAGCAGCTGGCGTGGAGGTCGAGCTAATGAAAAACTGTTTTTT. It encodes CASSWRGGRANEKLFF.

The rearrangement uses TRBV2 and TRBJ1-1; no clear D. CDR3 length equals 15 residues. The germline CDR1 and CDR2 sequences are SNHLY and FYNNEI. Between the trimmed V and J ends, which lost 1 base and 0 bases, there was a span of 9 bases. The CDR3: CASSEDTGMNTEAFF. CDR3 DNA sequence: TGTGCCAGCAGTGAAGATACGGGAATGAACACTGAAGCTTTCTTT.

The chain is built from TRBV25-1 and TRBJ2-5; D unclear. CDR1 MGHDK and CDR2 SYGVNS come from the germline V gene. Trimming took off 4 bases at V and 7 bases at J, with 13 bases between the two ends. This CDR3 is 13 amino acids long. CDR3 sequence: CASSGPGVGTQYF. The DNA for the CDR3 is TGTGCCAGCAGTGGCCCGGGTGTGGGGACCCAGTACTTC.

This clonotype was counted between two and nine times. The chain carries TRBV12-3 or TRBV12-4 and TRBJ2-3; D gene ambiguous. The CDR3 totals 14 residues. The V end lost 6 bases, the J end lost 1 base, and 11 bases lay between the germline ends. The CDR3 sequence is CASRMVQGTDTQYF. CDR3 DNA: TGTGCCAGCAGGATGGTGCAGGGCACAGATACGCAGTATTTT.

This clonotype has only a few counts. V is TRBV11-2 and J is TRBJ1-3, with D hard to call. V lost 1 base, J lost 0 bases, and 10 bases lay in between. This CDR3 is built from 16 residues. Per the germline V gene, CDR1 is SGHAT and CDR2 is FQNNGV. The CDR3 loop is CASSLVAGSSGNTIYF. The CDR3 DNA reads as TGTGCCAGCAGCTTAGTCGCGGGGAGCTCTGGAAACACCATATATTTT.

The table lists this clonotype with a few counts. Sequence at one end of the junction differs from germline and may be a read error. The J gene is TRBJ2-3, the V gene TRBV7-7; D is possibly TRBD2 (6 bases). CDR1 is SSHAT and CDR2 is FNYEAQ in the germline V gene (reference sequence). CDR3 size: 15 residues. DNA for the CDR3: TGTGCTAGCAGCCCCCGACTAGGTGCCACAGATACGCAGTATTTT. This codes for CASSPRLGATDTQYF.

CDR3 protein: CASSVTSGGANEQFF. CDR3 DNA: TGTGCCAGCAGCGTAACTAGCGGGGGGGCGAATGAGCAGTTCTTC. The genes are TRBV7-2 and TRBJ2-1; TRBD2 aligns across 13 bases. Trimming cost V 5 bases and J 7 bases; bases outside gene matches: 5. Germline lookup yields CDR1 SGHTA and CDR2 FQGNSA. The CDR3 sequence is 15 residues long. The whole variable domain, remainder taken from reference TRBV7-2 and TRBJ2-1, is GAGVSQSPSNKVTEKGKDVELRCDPISGHTALYWYRQSLGQGLEFLIYFQGNSAPDKSGLPSDRFSAERTGGSVSTLTIQRTQQEDSAVYLCASSVTSGGANEQFFGPGTRLTVL.

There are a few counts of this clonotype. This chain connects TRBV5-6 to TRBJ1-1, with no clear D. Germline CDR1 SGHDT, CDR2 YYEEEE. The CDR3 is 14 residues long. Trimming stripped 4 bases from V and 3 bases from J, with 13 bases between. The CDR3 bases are TGTGCCAGCAGCCCCCGTCGTCGGCACACTGAAGCTTTCTTT. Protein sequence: CASSPRRRHTEAFF.

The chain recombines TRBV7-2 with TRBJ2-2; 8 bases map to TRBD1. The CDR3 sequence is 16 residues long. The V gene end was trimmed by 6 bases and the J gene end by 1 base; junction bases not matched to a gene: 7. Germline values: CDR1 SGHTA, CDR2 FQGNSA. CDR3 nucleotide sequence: TGTGCCAGCAGATCCACCGGGACAGGGAACACCGGGGAGCTGTTTTTT. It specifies CASRSTGTGNTGELFF.